These 19 T cell receptor beta chains were all obtained from the same sample, sequenced in a study of CD8 T cells in ankylosing spondylitis. No cognate antigen is known for these TCRs. Study results and limitations: The study identified a TCR beta motif of under ten highly homologous variants that appeared characteristic of ankylosing spondylitis blood.

From the 5' RACE reads, TCRdb called clonotypes with MiXCR, one entry per CDR3 protein. The table includes about 540,000 distinct CDR3 sequences, roughly 13% detected once. Sequencing was carried out using blood, either unsorted or a sorted T cell fraction (not recorded which). These TCRs come from a male donor with ankylosing spondylitis.

This clonotype was observed a handful of times. The chain combines TRBV4-2 with TRBJ1-6, with D tentatively TRBD1 (5 bases). Between the trimmed V and J ends, which lost 0 bases and 8 bases, there was a span of 20 bases. The length of the CDR3 is 18 residues. Germline CDR1 and CDR2: LGHNA and YNFKEQ. The CDR3 here is CASSQDLGDNFGHSPLHF. The CDR3 DNA reads as TGTGCCAGCAGCCAAGATTTGGGGGATAACTTCGGCCATTCACCCCTCCACTTT.

This clonotype occurred many times. The V gene is TRBV5-1, the J gene TRBJ1-3; no definite D call. V lost 2 bases and J 1 base, leaving 13 bases between the germline ends. This CDR3 has 16 residues. CDR1 is SGHRS, CDR2 YFSETQ, per germline. For the CDR3, the DNA is TGCGCCAGCAGCTTCGGATTGGGGTCGTCTGGAAACACCATATATTTT. This codes for CASSFGLGSSGNTIYF.

V is TRBV5-1 and J is TRBJ2-7, with no clear D. With 0 bases removed from V and 0 bases from J, the gap between germline ends came to 10 bases. The CDR3 consists of 15 residues. Germline values: CDR1 SGHRS, CDR2 YFSETQ. The CDR3 here is CASSLEASNSYEQYV. The CDR3 DNA is TGCGCCAGCAGCTTGGAAGCCTCCAACTCCTACGAGCAGTACGTC.

The genes are TRBV6-1 and TRBJ1-2; D remains ambiguous. There are 10 residues in the CDR3. V lost 5 bases and J 3 bases, leaving 1 base between the germline ends. Germline V gives CDR1 MNHNS, CDR2 SASEGT. The CDR3 loop is CASSHYGYTF. Written as DNA, the CDR3 is TGTGCCAGCAGTCACTATGGCTACACCTTC.

The chain has TRBV4-2 and TRBJ1-3, with 8 positions matching TRBD1. CDR1 is LGHNA and CDR2 is YNFKEQ in the germline V gene. The CDR3 length is 16 residues. J gave up 2 bases and V 4 bases, and 7 bases lay outside the gene matches. The CDR3 here is CASSPGLDRAGNTIYF. CDR3 coding DNA: TGTGCCAGCAGCCCCGGGCTGGACAGGGCTGGAAACACCATATATTTT.

Points on this clonotype: Since a much larger clone is just one base distant, this may be a read error. J is TRBJ1-1 and V is TRBV12-3 or TRBV12-4; D is unresolved. CDR3 size: 13 residues. CDR3 region: CVSRRRENTEAFF. CDR3 DNA sequence: TGTGTCAGCAGGAGGAGGGAGAACACTGAAGCTTTCTTT.

In regard to this clonotype: This could be a read error, since a much larger clone is one nucleotide away. V is TRBV12-3 or TRBV12-4 and J is TRBJ1-4, with TRBD1 identical over 7 bases. The CDR3 length is 14 residues. The V gene end was trimmed by 5 bases and the J gene end by 10 bases; junction bases not matched to a gene: 10. The CDR3 DNA reads as TGTGCCAGCAGTCCTGGACAGGCGAGGGGAAAACTGTTTTTT. This codes for CASSPGQARGKLFF.

This clonotype was seen repeatedly, ten times or more. V is TRBV20-1 and J is TRBJ2-1; D possibly corresponds to TRBD1 (5 bases). Germline assignment: CDR1 DFQATT and CDR2 SNEGSKA (reference sequence). The CDR3 has 15 residues. The V end was cut by 3 bases, the J end by 0 bases, with 12 bases between. CDR3 region: CSARGTRASYNEQFF. CDR3 DNA: TGCAGTGCTAGGGGTACCAGGGCCTCCTACAATGAGCAGTTCTTC.

This clonotype showed up many times. The rearrangement links TRBV29-1 to TRBJ2-2; 10 bases map to TRBD1. CDR3 length: 14 residues. Per germline, CDR1 SQVTM and CDR2 ANQGSEA. V shed 4 bases, J shed 3 bases, and the junction held 2 bases outside the gene matches. This CDR3 reads CSVGQGADTGELFF. CDR3 DNA sequence: TGCAGCGTTGGACAGGGGGCCGACACCGGGGAGCTGTTTTTT.

This chain uses TRBV4-2 with TRBJ2-3; tentative D call: TRBD1 (7 bases). The CDR3 consists of 20 residues. CDR1 is LGHNA and CDR2 is YNFKEQ in the germline V gene. V was clipped by 0 bases and J by 3 bases, with 25 bases between them. For the CDR3, the DNA is TGTGCCAGCAGCCAAGATTTGGCCAGGGGGGCCCTTCGTTGGACAGATACGCAGTATTTT. Translated: CASSQDLARGALRWTDTQYF.

This clonotype was detected a few times. V is TRBV14 and J is TRBJ2-3; D is undetermined. Germline CDR1 SGHDN, CDR2 FVKESK. With 2 bases removed from V and 0 bases from J, the gap between germline ends came to 12 bases. This CDR3 has 16 residues. The CDR3 is CASSQSPGGSTDTQYF. The CDR3 DNA follows: TGTGCCAGCAGCCAAAGCCCCGGTGGGAGCACAGATACGCAGTATTTT. The full variable domain, completed using reference TRBV14 and TRBJ2-3, is EAGVTQFPSHSVIEKGQTVTLRCDPISGHDNLYWYRRVMGKEIKFLLHFVKESKQDESGMPNNRFLAERTGGTYSTLKVQPAELEDSGVYFCASSQSPGGSTDTQYFGPGTRLTVL.

This clonotype was detected many times. This chain connects TRBV12-3 or TRBV12-4 to TRBJ2-1, with D unresolved. This CDR3 spans 12 amino acids. Trimming stripped 3 bases from V and 6 bases from J, with 6 bases between. DNA for the CDR3: TGTGCCAGCAGTTTCAGAGGCAATGAGCAGTTCTTC. Protein sequence: CASSFRGNEQFF.

This sequence joins TRBV7-2 and TRBJ2-5; TRBD1 is a possible D gene (5 bases). The CDR3 consists of 16 residues. Germline CDR1 and CDR2: SGHTA and FQGNSA. Trimming took off 1 base at V and 1 base at J, with 13 bases between the two ends. Here the CDR3 reads CASSLGFRQGQETQYF. CDR3 DNA: TGTGCCAGCAGCTTAGGGTTCCGGCAGGGCCAAGAGACCCAGTACTTC.

This clonotype showed up just a few times. The rearrangement joins TRBV12-3 or TRBV12-4 to TRBJ2-3, with D perhaps matching TRBD1 (5 bases). Between the trimmed V and J ends, which lost 4 bases and 5 bases, there was a span of 10 bases. The CDR3 runs to 13 residues. The chain's CDR3 is CASSSRQRDTQYF. The CDR3 DNA reads as TGTGCCAGCAGTTCACGACAGCGAGATACGCAGTATTTT.

The table lists this clonotype with a few counts. This may be a read error: a much more frequent sequence differs by one nucleotide. This chain joins TRBV5-1 and TRBJ1-4, with a tentative D call TRBD1 (6 bases). The CDR3 has 17 residues. Germline loops: CDR1 SGHRS, CDR2 YFSETQ. The CDR3, as DNA: TGCGCCAGCAGCTTGATCGGGGGGCAAGCGACTAATGAAAAACCGTTTTTT. It is translated as CASSLIGGQATNEKPFF.

The chain combines TRBV9 with TRBJ1-6; TRBD1 might be the D (5 bases). The CDR3 loop spans 15 amino acids. Germline CDR1 and CDR2: SGDLS and YYNGEE. V was trimmed by 0 bases and J by 10 bases, leaving 14 bases between them. The CDR3 coding sequence is TGTGCCAGCAGCGTAGCCGACAGTAACTACTCACCCCTCCACTTT. Its translation is CASSVADSNYSPLHF.

The sample holds many counts of this clonotype. This chain links TRBV12-3 or TRBV12-4 with TRBJ1-5; TRBD1 aligns across 7 bases. J lost 3 bases, V lost 6 bases, and 5 bases had no gene match. The CDR3 spans 14 residues. The CDR3: CASRVDRINQPQHF. The DNA for the CDR3 is TGTGCCAGCAGAGTGGACAGGATCAATCAGCCCCAGCATTTT.

This clonotype was picked up a small number of times. CDR3 in DNA: TGTGCCAGCAGCTTTAAACAGACAGACACTGAAGCTTTCTTT. Translation gives CASSFKQTDTEAFF. The chain employs TRBV5-6 and TRBJ1-1; TRBD1 might be the D (5 bases). Germline values: CDR1 SGHDT, CDR2 YYEEEE. This CDR3 comprises 14 residues. V was trimmed by 2 bases and J by 3 bases, leaving 11 bases between them.

This clonotype was seen a handful of times. This chain connects TRBV3-1 to TRBJ2-2; no firm D call. The CDR3 is made up of 14 amino acids. Trimming took off 4 bases at V and 5 bases at J, with 11 bases between the two ends. Germline CDR1 reads LGHDT; CDR2 reads YNNKEL (reference sequence). The chain's CDR3 is CASSPVLLTGELFF. For the CDR3, the DNA is TGTGCCAGCAGCCCAGTTCTACTGACCGGGGAGCTGTTTTTT.